The clone carrying this T cell receptor beta chain was seen a few times. Its antigen is not known. Sequencing used immunoSEQ multiplex PCR; TCRdb keeps in-frame clones, though not all of them. The sample holds 6,000 to 7,000 clones, 74% seen once. This record comes from a study of tumor-infiltrating lymphocytes in localized non-small cell lung cancer. Study-level background: Some samples were collected after neoadjuvant chemotherapy; smokers, never-smokers and several histologies were included. Whole-study findings and limits: IM1 and IM2 tumors showed no difference in T-cell fraction. No link was found between tumor T-cell fraction and recurrence-free survival.

Germline CDR1 is MNHEY and CDR2 is SVGAGI. V lost 0 bases, J lost 8 bases, and 13 bases lay in between. The CDR3 runs to 14 residues. The chain uses TRBV6-5 and TRBJ1-2; maybe TRBD1 (5 bases). The source is a human donor with non-small cell lung cancer. The source material was lung tumor tissue. The CDR3 loop is CASSYSMGGEGYTF. The CDR3 DNA sequence: TGTGCCAGCAGTTACTCGATGGGGGGGGAAGGCTACACCTTC.